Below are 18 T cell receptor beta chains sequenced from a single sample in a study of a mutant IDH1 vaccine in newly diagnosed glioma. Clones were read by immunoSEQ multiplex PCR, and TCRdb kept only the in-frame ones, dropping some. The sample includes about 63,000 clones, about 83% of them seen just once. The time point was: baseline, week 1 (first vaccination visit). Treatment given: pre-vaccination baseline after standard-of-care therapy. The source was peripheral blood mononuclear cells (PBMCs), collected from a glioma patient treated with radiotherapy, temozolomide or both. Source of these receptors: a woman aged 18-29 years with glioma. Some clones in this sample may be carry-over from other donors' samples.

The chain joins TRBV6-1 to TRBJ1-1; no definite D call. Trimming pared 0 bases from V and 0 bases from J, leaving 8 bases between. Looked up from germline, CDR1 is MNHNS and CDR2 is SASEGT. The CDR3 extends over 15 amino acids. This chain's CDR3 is CASSEAPGLNTEAFF. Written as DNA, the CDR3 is TGTGCCAGCAGTGAAGCGCCGGGCCTGAACACTGAAGCTTTCTTT.

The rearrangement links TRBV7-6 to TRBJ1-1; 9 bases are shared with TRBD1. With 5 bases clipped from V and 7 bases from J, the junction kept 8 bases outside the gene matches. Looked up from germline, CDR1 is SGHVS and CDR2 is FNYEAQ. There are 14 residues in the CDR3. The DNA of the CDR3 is TGTGCCAGCAGCCTTGGGCGGGACAGGGATGAAGCTTTCTTT. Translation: CASSLGRDRDEAFF.

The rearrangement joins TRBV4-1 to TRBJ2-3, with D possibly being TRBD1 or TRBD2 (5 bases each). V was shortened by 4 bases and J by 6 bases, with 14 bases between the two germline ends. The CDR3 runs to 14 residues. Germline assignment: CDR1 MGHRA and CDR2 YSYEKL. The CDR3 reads CASSRDGWADTQYF. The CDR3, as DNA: TGCGCCAGCAGCCGGGACGGGTGGGCGGATACGCAGTATTTT.

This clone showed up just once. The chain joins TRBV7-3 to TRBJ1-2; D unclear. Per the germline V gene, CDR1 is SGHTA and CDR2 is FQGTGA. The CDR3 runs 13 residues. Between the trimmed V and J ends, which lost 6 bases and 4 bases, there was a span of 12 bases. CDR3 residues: CASSLGPAYGYTF. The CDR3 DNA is TGTGCCAGCAGTCTCGGGCCGGCCTATGGCTACACCTTC.

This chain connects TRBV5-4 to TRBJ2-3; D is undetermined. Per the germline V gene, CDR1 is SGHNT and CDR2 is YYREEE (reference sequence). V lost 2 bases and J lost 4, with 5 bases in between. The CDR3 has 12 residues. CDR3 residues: CASSLRSDTQYF. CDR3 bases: TGTGCCAGCAGCTTAAGGTCAGATACGCAGTATTTT.

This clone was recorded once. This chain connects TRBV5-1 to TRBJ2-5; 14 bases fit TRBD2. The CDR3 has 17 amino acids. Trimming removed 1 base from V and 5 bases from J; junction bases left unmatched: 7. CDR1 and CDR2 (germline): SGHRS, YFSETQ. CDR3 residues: CASSLTGLAGAGETQYF. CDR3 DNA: TGCGCCAGCAGCTTGACGGGACTAGCGGGGGCCGGGGAGACCCAGTACTTC.

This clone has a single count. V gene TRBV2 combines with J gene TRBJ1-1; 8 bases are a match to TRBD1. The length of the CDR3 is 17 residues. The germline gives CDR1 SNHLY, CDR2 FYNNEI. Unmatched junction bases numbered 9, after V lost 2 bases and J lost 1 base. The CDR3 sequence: CASSEMDRAISNTEAFF. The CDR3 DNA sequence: TGTGCCAGCAGTGAAATGGACAGGGCCATCTCGAACACTGAAGCTTTCTTT. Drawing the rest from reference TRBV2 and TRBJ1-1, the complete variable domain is EPEVTQTPSHQVTQMGQEVILRCVPISNHLYFYWYRQILGQKVEFLVSFYNNEISEKSEIFDDQFSVERPDGSNFTLKIRSTKLEDSAMYFCASSEMDRAISNTEAFFGQGTRLTVV.

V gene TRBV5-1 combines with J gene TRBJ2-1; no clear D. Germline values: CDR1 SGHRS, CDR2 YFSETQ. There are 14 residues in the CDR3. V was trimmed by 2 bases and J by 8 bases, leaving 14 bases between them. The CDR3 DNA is TGCGCCAGCAGCTTAACTGCTACTCGGGATGAGCAGTTCTTC. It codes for CASSLTATRDEQFF. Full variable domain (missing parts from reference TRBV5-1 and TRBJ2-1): KAGVTQTPRYLIKTRGQQVTLSCSPISGHRSVSWYQQTPGQGLQFLFEYFSETQRNKGNFPGRFSGRQFSNSRSEMNVSTLELGDSALYLCASSLTATRDEQFFGPGTRLTVL.

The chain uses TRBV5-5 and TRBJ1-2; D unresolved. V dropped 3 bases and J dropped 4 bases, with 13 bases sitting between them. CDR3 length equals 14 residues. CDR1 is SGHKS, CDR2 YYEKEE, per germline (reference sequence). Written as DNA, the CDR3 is TGTGCCAGCAGCTCCGCGACGGAGAGCTATGGCTACACCTTC. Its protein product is CASSSATESYGYTF.

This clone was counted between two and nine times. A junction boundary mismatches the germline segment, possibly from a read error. This CDR3 is CATSSLQGLKTEAFF. In DNA form, the CDR3 reads TGTGCCACCAGCAGCCTTCAGGGGCTGAAGACTGAAGCTTTCTTT. The V call is TRBV15, the J call TRBJ1-1; D perhaps matches TRBD1 (6 bases). The germline CDR1 and CDR2 sequences are LNHNV and YYDKDF (reference sequence). This CDR3 region has 15 residues.

CDR3 coding DNA: TGCAGCGCCCAAGGCGGGAGGGGCACAGATACGCAGTATTTT. It yields the protein CSAQGGRGTDTQYF. This sequence joins TRBV29-1 and TRBJ2-3; 9 bases match TRBD2. The CDR3 is made up of 14 amino acids. J was trimmed by 1 base and V by 7 bases; bases with no gene match: 6. From germline, CDR1 is SQVTM and CDR2 ANQGSEA.

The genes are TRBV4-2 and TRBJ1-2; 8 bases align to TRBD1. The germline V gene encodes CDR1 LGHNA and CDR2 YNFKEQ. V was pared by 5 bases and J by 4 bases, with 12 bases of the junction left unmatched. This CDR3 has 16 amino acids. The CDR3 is CASSVPGQGLSYGYTF. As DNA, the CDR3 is TGTGCCAGCAGCGTACCTGGACAGGGTTTGAGCTATGGCTACACCTTC.

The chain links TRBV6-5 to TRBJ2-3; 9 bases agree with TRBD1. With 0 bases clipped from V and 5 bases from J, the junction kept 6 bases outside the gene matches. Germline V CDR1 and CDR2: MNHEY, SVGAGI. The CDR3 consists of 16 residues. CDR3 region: CASSYSNRGRKDTQYF. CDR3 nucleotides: TGTGCCAGCAGTTACTCGAACAGGGGGCGAAAAGATACGCAGTATTTT.

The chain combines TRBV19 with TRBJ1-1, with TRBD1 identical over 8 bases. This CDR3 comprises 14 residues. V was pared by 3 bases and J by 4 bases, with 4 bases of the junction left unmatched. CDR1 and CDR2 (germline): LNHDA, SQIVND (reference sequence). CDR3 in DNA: TGTGCCAGTAGTATGGGGGACAGGAGCACTGAAGCTTTCTTT. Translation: CASSMGDRSTEAFF.

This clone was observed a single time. The CDR3 nucleotides read TGCGCCAGCAGCCAAGATAAAGTCCACTCCTACGAGCAGTACTTC. Its protein product is CASSQDKVHSYEQYF. The rearrangement uses TRBV4-3 and TRBJ2-7; no clear D gene. Looked up from germline, CDR1 is LGHNA and CDR2 is YSLEER. Trimming cost V 0 bases and J 0 bases, with 9 bases left between them. This CDR3 has 15 residues.

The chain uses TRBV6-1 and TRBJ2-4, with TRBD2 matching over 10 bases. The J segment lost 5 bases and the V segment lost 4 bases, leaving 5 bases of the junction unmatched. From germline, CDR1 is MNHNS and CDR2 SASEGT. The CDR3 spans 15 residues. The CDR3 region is CASSASSGGQNIQYF. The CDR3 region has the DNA TGTGCCAGCAGTGCCAGTAGCGGGGGGCAAAACATTCAGTACTTC.

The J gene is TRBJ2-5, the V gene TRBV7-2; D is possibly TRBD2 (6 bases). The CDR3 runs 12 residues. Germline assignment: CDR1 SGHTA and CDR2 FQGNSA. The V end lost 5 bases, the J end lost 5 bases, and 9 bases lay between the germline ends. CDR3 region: CASSAGTETQYF. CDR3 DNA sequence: TGTGCCAGCAGCGCGGGGACGGAGACCCAGTACTTC.

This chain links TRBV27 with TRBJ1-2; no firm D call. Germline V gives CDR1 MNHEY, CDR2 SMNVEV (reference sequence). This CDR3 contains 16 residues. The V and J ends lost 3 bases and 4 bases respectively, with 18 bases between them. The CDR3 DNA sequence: TGTGCCAGCAGTTTCATTACGGACGTCCCCTTCTATGGCTACACCTTC. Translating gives CASSFITDVPFYGYTF.